This TCR beta chain was captured by sequencing in a study of T cells in Graves' hyperthyroidism and ophthalmopathy. CDR1 and CDR2 from the germline V gene are SGHVS and FQNEAQ. The V and J ends lost 1 base and 5 bases, in that order; junction bases with no gene match: 6. The CDR3 runs to 16 residues. TCR beta CDR3 regions were amplified from RNA. HTBI primers were the set used in a first-round RT-PCR of the TCR CDR3. TCRdb processed the multiplex PCR reads anew with MiXCR; each CDR3 protein has one entry. The sample lists hundreds of thousands of distinct CDR3 sequences, roughly 32% occurring once. This clonotype was detected ten times or more.

The receptor's source is a woman aged 40-49 years with Graves' hyperthyroidism. Sample: blood. The J gene is TRBJ2-7, the V gene TRBV7-8; 12 nucleotides align to TRBD1. CDR3 region: CASSLGGTGGLDEQYF. For the CDR3, the DNA is TGTGCCAGCAGCTTAGGTGGGACAGGGGGCTTAGACGAGCAGTACTTC.